This T cell receptor beta chain was identified during a study of control samples from healthy donors and cancer patients. TCRdb keeps only in-frame clones here, not all; method: immunoSEQ multiplex PCR. The sample has about 150,000 clones, roughly 94% seen once. Trimming shortened V by 0 bases and J by 4 bases, and 16 bases separated the two germline ends. The CDR3 loop spans 18 amino acids. Germline V gene sequence: CDR1 LGHNA, CDR2 YNFKEQ. The chain uses TRBV4-2 and TRBJ1-6, with a tentative D call TRBD1 (5 bases). This clonotype originated in a man aged 35-49 years in good health. The sequencing input was blood. The CDR3 nucleotides read TGTGCCAGCAGCCAAGAGCCCATTTCTAGGGGTTATAATTCACCCCTCCACTTT. It codes for CASSQEPISRGYNSPLHF.